The rows below give T cell receptor beta chains drawn from one sample of a study of regulatory T cells in long-lasting Graves disease. One entry per CDR3 protein, called by TCRdb with MiXCR from the multiplex PCR reads. Of 700,000 or so distinct CDR3 sequences in the sample, roughly 30% were seen once. The starting material was peripheral blood mononuclear cells (PBMCs), obtained when the disease was refractory, from a patient treated with antithyroid drugs. These receptors originate from a female donor with Graves disease. The CDR3 runs from the conserved cysteine through the conserved F or W. The order of the fields is CDR3 length, clone size, D gene, J gene, V gene, CDR3 DNA, CDR3 protein. D genes are given only for firm matches. Clone sizes are given selectively: once, few, many, or a class where the clone is expanded.

len: 15; abundance: .; d_gene: .; j_gene: TRBJ1-2; v_gene: TRBV6-2/TRBV6-3; CDR3nt: TGCGCCAGCAGTTCCCCTCGAACAGGCAACTATGGCTACGCCTTC; CDR3aa: CASSSPRTGNYGYAF
len: 13; abundance: .; d_gene: .; j_gene: TRBJ1-5; v_gene: TRBV12-3/TRBV12-4; CDR3nt: TGTGCCAGCAGTTTGGGGGAAAATCGGCCCCAGCATTTT; CDR3aa: CASSLGENRPQHF
len: 17; abundance: .; d_gene: .; j_gene: TRBJ1-1; v_gene: TRBV6-4; CDR3nt: TGTGCCAGCAGTGAAACAGGGCGGAGGGGTCATGGCACTGAAGCTTTCTTT; CDR3aa: CASSETGRRGHGTEAFF
len: 18; abundance: .; d_gene: .; j_gene: TRBJ1-5; v_gene: TRBV20-1; CDR3nt: TGCAGTGCTAGAGCGGAGGGGGAGGCCTCGACCCTAAATCAGCCCCAGCATTTT; CDR3aa: CSARAEGEASTLNQPQHF
len: 15; abundance: .; d_gene: .; j_gene: TRBJ1-5; v_gene: TRBV12-3/TRBV12-4; CDR3nt: TGTGCCAGCACCCTGCTCGGGGGGGGTAATCAGCCCCAGCATTTT; CDR3aa: CASTLLGGGNQPQHF
len: 14; abundance: many; d_gene: .; j_gene: TRBJ1-1; v_gene: TRBV6-5; CDR3nt: TGTGCCAGCAGTTACGAGGGAAGGAACACTGAAGCTTTCTTT; CDR3aa: CASSYEGRNTEAFF
len: 16; abundance: .; d_gene: .; j_gene: TRBJ2-6; v_gene: TRBV6-5; CDR3nt: TGTGCCAGCAGTTACTCACAGGGCGGCGGGGCCAACGTCCTGACTTTC; CDR3aa: CASSYSQGGGANVLTF
len: 15; abundance: many; d_gene: .; j_gene: TRBJ1-1; v_gene: TRBV28; CDR3nt: TGTGCCAGCAGTTTACAAGAGGCCCTGAACACTGAAGCTTTCTTT; CDR3aa: CASSLQEALNTEAFF
len: 14; abundance: .; d_gene: .; j_gene: TRBJ1-5; v_gene: TRBV6-1; CDR3nt: TGTGCCAGCAGTGAAGTGGAGGGTAGTCAGCCCCAGCATTTT; CDR3aa: CASSEVEGSQPQHF
len: 14; abundance: .; d_gene: .; j_gene: TRBJ1-3; v_gene: TRBV20-1; CDR3nt: TGCAGTGCTAGTAAACGCTCCTCTGGAAACACCATATATTTT; CDR3aa: CSASKRSSGNTIYF
len: 14; abundance: few; d_gene: TRBD1; j_gene: TRBJ2-5; v_gene: TRBV20-1; CDR3nt: TGCAGTGCTAGGGGACAGGGGGCCGATGAGACCCAGTACTTC; CDR3aa: CSARGQGADETQYF
len: 14; abundance: once; d_gene: .; j_gene: TRBJ1-2; v_gene: TRBV3-1; CDR3nt: TGTGCCAGCAGCCAAGACAGGGCATCGGTTGGCTACACCTTC; CDR3aa: CASSQDRASVGYTF
len: 16; abundance: many; d_gene: .; j_gene: TRBJ1-2; v_gene: TRBV28; CDR3nt: TGTGCCAGCAGCTTCCCCCGTTCGCTGGGGGACTATGGCTACACCTTC; CDR3aa: CASSFPRSLGDYGYTF
len: 12; abundance: few; d_gene: TRBD1; j_gene: TRBJ2-7; v_gene: TRBV20-1; CDR3nt: TGCAGTGGGGGAGCAGGGGGATACGAGCAGTACTTC; CDR3aa: CSGGAGGYEQYF
len: 15; abundance: .; d_gene: .; j_gene: TRBJ1-1; v_gene: TRBV6-1; CDR3nt: TGTGCCAGCAGGCACTCGGGACATTTGAACACTGAAGCTTTCTTT; CDR3aa: CASRHSGHLNTEAFF
len: 13; abundance: few; d_gene: .; j_gene: TRBJ2-5; v_gene: TRBV20-1; CDR3nt: TGCAGTGCTAGACCCCAAGCGGGAGAGACCCAGTACTTC; CDR3aa: CSARPQAGETQYF
len: 14; abundance: many; d_gene: TRBD2; j_gene: TRBJ2-7; v_gene: TRBV6-1; CDR3nt: TGTGCCAGCAGAATAGCGGGTCTTCCCTACGAGCAGTACTTC; CDR3aa: CASRIAGLPYEQYF
len: 13; abundance: .; d_gene: .; j_gene: TRBJ2-7; v_gene: TRBV19; CDR3nt: TGTGCCAGTAGTATAGTTGCCGAGGGGGAGCAGTACTTC; CDR3aa: CASSIVAEGEQYF
len: 14; abundance: .; d_gene: .; j_gene: TRBJ2-7; v_gene: TRBV20-1; CDR3nt: TGCAGTGCTAGTCCGAGGGTTCATCACGGGGAGCAGTACTTC; CDR3aa: CSASPRVHHGEQYF
len: 13; abundance: .; d_gene: .; j_gene: TRBJ2-2; v_gene: TRBV27; CDR3nt: TGTGCCAGCAGTCAACATGGGGGCGGGGAGCTGTTTTTT; CDR3aa: CASSQHGGGELFF
len: 14; abundance: .; d_gene: TRBD1; j_gene: TRBJ1-2; v_gene: TRBV3-1; CDR3nt: TGTGCCAGCAGTATCATCCAGGGGGCTCACGGCTACACCTTC; CDR3aa: CASSIIQGAHGYTF
len: 17; abundance: few; d_gene: .; j_gene: TRBJ2-6; v_gene: TRBV3-1; CDR3nt: TGTGCCAGCAGCCATAGGGACACTCACTCTGGGGCCAACGTCCTGACTTTC; CDR3aa: CASSHRDTHSGANVLTF
len: 16; abundance: many; d_gene: TRBD2; j_gene: TRBJ2-7; v_gene: TRBV3-1; CDR3nt: TGTGCCAGCAGCCAGGCCGGGACTAGCGGGAGTAGCCCACACCGCTTC; CDR3aa: CASSQAGTSGSSPHRF
len: 13; abundance: few; d_gene: .; j_gene: TRBJ1-1; v_gene: TRBV15; CDR3nt: TGTGCCACCAGCAGAGATCCGGACACTGAAGCTTTCTTT; CDR3aa: CATSRDPDTEAFF
len: 13; abundance: .; d_gene: .; j_gene: TRBJ1-5; v_gene: TRBV11-1; CDR3nt: TGTGCCAGCAGCATCGGACGCAATCAGCCCCAGCATTTT; CDR3aa: CASSIGRNQPQHF
len: 16; abundance: .; d_gene: TRBD1; j_gene: TRBJ1-1; v_gene: TRBV10-3; CDR3nt: TGTGCCATCACCTCCGGGGGGGACAGGGGTGGTTTTGTTGCTTTCTTT; CDR3aa: CAITSGGDRGGFVAFF
len: 12; abundance: many; d_gene: .; j_gene: TRBJ2-5; v_gene: TRBV18; CDR3nt: TGTGCCAGCTCACCACCGCAAGGGACCCAGTACTTC; CDR3aa: CASSPPQGTQYF
len: 14; abundance: .; d_gene: TRBD2; j_gene: TRBJ2-7; v_gene: TRBV29-1; CDR3nt: TGCAGCGTTGCGATAGCGGGAGGGCCGTACGAGCAGTACTTC; CDR3aa: CSVAIAGGPYEQYF
len: 16; abundance: few; d_gene: .; j_gene: TRBJ2-7; v_gene: TRBV10-2; CDR3nt: TGCGCCAGCAGTGACACGAGCCAGGCCACAACCTACGAGCAGTACTTC; CDR3aa: CASSDTSQATTYEQYF
len: 15; abundance: few; d_gene: .; j_gene: TRBJ2-5; v_gene: TRBV30; CDR3nt: TGTGCCTGGAGTTCTCCTGACAGCATCCAAGAGACCCAGTACTTC; CDR3aa: CAWSSPDSIQETQYF
len: 11; abundance: many; d_gene: .; j_gene: TRBJ1-1; v_gene: TRBV2; CDR3nt: TGTGCCAGCAGCTTAACAGTTGAAGCTTTCTTT; CDR3aa: CASSLTVEAFF
len: 14; abundance: many; d_gene: .; j_gene: TRBJ1-5; v_gene: TRBV5-5; CDR3nt: TGTGCCAGCAGCTTGGTGGGGAGGGGACAGCCCCAGCATTTT; CDR3aa: CASSLVGRGQPQHF
len: 14; abundance: few; d_gene: .; j_gene: TRBJ1-3; v_gene: TRBV5-1; CDR3nt: TGTGCCAGCAGCCCAGGGAACTCTGGAAACACCATATATTTT; CDR3aa: CASSPGNSGNTIYF
len: 12; abundance: once; d_gene: .; j_gene: TRBJ2-7; v_gene: TRBV7-9; CDR3nt: TGTGCCAGCAGCGTATGGGACGGTCAGCGGTACTTC; CDR3aa: CASSVWDGQRYF
len: 15; abundance: .; d_gene: .; j_gene: TRBJ1-6; v_gene: TRBV9; CDR3nt: TGTGCCAGCAGCGGAGTTGACAGGCATAATTCACCCCTCCACTTT; CDR3aa: CASSGVDRHNSPLHF
len: 14; abundance: .; d_gene: .; j_gene: TRBJ1-6; v_gene: TRBV5-1; CDR3nt: TGCGCCAGCAGCTGGGTACCGTGGAATTCACCCCTCCACTTT; CDR3aa: CASSWVPWNSPLHF
len: 13; abundance: few; d_gene: TRBD1; j_gene: TRBJ1-2; v_gene: TRBV20-1; CDR3nt: TGCAGTGCAAGGGTAGGGGGCTTGGATGGCTACACCTTC; CDR3aa: CSARVGGLDGYTF
len: 14; abundance: .; d_gene: .; j_gene: TRBJ1-4; v_gene: TRBV3-1; CDR3nt: TGTGCCAGCAGCCCTTTAGGGGCCGATGAAAAACTGTTTTTT; CDR3aa: CASSPLGADEKLFF
len: 16; abundance: few; d_gene: .; j_gene: TRBJ1-2; v_gene: TRBV19; CDR3nt: TGTGCCAGCAATTTTGGGGGACTGCTCCCTAACTATGGCTACACCTTC; CDR3aa: CASNFGGLLPNYGYTF